Included here is one T cell receptor beta chain sequence, with context. Its antigen is unidentified. This entry belongs to a study of cytomegalovirus exposure and HLA in healthy donors. Overall study context: Among the approximately 400 donors who were genotyped, 81% fell in the genetic ancestry cluster that is associated with self-reported Caucasian donors.

Vbeta (60) and Jbeta (13) primers were used in the PCR. Generated by immunoSEQ multiplex PCR, the TCRdb table keeps only in-frame clones and is missing some. The data contain approximately 190,000 clones, around four fifths of them singletons. Whole-study findings and limits: A link between a missense DCLRE1C variant and TCR beta V- and J-gene trimming emerged from a later analysis. Later on, an analysis found that several of the most significant clusters appeared to be linked to common viral pathogens, which included parvovirus B19. A later analysis linked 15,000 to 20,000 TCR beta sequences to HLA alleles at 0.05 false discovery rate.

The J segment lost 0 bases and the V segment lost 11 bases, leaving 8 bases of the junction unmatched. Germline V gene data show CDR1 as MNHNS and CDR2 as SASEGT. CDR3 length: 14 residues. The rearrangement links TRBV6-1 to TRBJ1-2, with 8 positions matching TRBD1. Sequences were obtained from PBMCs. The receptor was derived from a woman between 45 and 60 years old in good health and CMV-seropositive. The CDR3 spells CAGRAGQANYGYTF. CDR3 sequence (DNA): TGTGCCGGGCGGGCGGGACAGGCTAACTATGGCTACACCTTC.